One sample yielded the 18 T cell receptor beta chains listed below, sequenced in a study of T cell responses to AZD1222 COVID-19 vaccine (dated by TCRdb to the early 2020s). Taken with the paper, the label for time point translates to: baseline before first vaccination. Libraries came from the immunoSEQ multiplex PCR assay. In its TCRdb copy, this immuneACCESS table keeps in-frame sequences only and misses some clones. Where compared with another copy, unresolved V genes explain less than half of these, and the others have no known cause. In this sample the table shows more than 85,000 clones, approximately 90% of which occur a single time. Around 8.1% of the sample goes to the ten largest clones. Sequencing used peripheral blood, obtained on day 0 of AZD1222 vaccination. The receptors were sampled from an adult in good health.

The rearrangement links TRBV12-5 to TRBJ1-1, with D maybe TRBD1 (5 bases). Trimming removed 8 bases at V and 0 bases at J, with 7 bases between. Per the germline V gene, CDR1 is LGHNT and CDR2 is FRNRAP. This CDR3 has 12 residues. In nucleotides, the CDR3 is TGTGCTAGTTGGGGGGTGAACACTGAAGCTTTCTTT. As protein: CASWGVNTEAFF.

This clone was seen once. V is TRBV12-3 or TRBV12-4 and J is TRBJ2-7, with D perhaps given as TRBD1 or TRBD2 (5 bases each). This CDR3 comprises 13 residues. Deletions cut 5 bases from V and 4 bases from J, with 12 bases between. The CDR3 here is CASSQRDGYEQYF. CDR3 DNA sequence: TGTGCCAGCAGTCAACGGGACGGGTACGAGCAGTACTTC.

The chain carries TRBV19 and TRBJ1-2, with D unclear. Between the trimmed V and J ends, which lost 5 bases and 0 bases, there was a span of 16 bases. The CDR3 covers 16 residues. Germline values: CDR1 LNHDA, CDR2 SQIVND (reference sequence). The CDR3 loop reads CASSSQVPIANYGYTF. DNA of the CDR3: TGTGCCAGTAGTTCCCAGGTACCGATAGCTAACTATGGCTACACCTTC.

This chain uses TRBV6-5 with TRBJ2-6, with 10 positions matching TRBD2. V shed 4 bases, J shed 3 bases, and the junction held 3 bases outside the gene matches. The CDR3 loop spans 16 amino acids. In germline, CDR1 is MNHEY, CDR2 SVGAGI. The CDR3 nucleotides read TGTGCCAGCAGTTCAGCGGGAGGGTATGGGGCCAACGTCCTGACTTTC. Translating it yields CASSSAGGYGANVLTF.

A single count supports this clone. The J gene is TRBJ2-2, the V gene TRBV6-5; possibly TRBD1 or TRBD2 for D (5 bases each). The V gene lost 7 bases and the J gene lost 7 bases, with 16 bases spanning the gap. From germline, CDR1 is MNHEY and CDR2 SVGAGI. The CDR3 has 14 residues. CDR3 sequence (DNA): TGTGCCAGCACCACCGGGACCCACAGCGGGGAGCTGTTTTTT. Its translation: CASTTGTHSGELFF.

The chain employs TRBV6-5 and TRBJ1-6, with D tentatively TRBD1 (5 bases). Trimming cost V 0 bases and J 6 bases, with 6 bases left between them. Germline assignment: CDR1 MNHEY and CDR2 SVGAGI. The CDR3 extends over 14 amino acids. CDR3 DNA sequence: TGTGCCAGCAGTTACTCCCAGGGTAATTCACCCCTCCACTTT. As protein: CASSYSQGNSPLHF.

This chain joins TRBV7-3 and TRBJ1-4; 9 nucleotides line up with TRBD1. With 5 bases clipped from V and 6 bases from J, the junction kept 4 bases outside the gene matches. Germline-derived CDR1 and CDR2 are SGHTA and FQGTGA. CDR3 length: 14 residues. CDR3 sequence (DNA): TGTGCCAGCAGCGCACAGGGGGCGGATGAAAAACTGTTTTTT. This translates into CASSAQGADEKLFF.

A few counts support this clone. The chain carries TRBV5-5 and TRBJ2-2; the match to TRBD1 covers 7 bases. The CDR3 runs to 14 residues. The trim removed 0 bases at V and 7 bases at J, leaving 3 bases unmatched. CDR1 is SGHKS and CDR2 is YYEKEE in the germline V gene (reference sequence). As DNA, the CDR3 is TGTGCCAGCAGCTTGGACAGGGGTAGCGGGGAGCTGTTTTTT. Residues: CASSLDRGSGELFF.

This clone has just one count. V usage is TRBV29-1 and J usage is TRBJ1-4, with 10 bases fitting TRBD1. CDR3 size: 13 residues. V shed 7 bases, J shed 5 bases, and the junction held 4 bases outside the gene matches. The germline V gene has CDR1 SQVTM and CDR2 ANQGSEA. DNA of the CDR3: TGCAGCGGGATGACAGGGGGCAATGAAAAACTGTTTTTT. This codes for CSGMTGGNEKLFF.

The chain has TRBV27 and TRBJ1-1; TRBD1 matches at 9 bases. CDR3 size: 17 residues. J gave up 0 bases and V 5 bases, and 10 bases lay outside the gene matches. Germline V gives CDR1 MNHEY, CDR2 SMNVEV (reference sequence). The CDR3 DNA reads as TGTGCCAGCAGTCCTAGGGGGACAGGGCCCCTGAACACTGAAGCTTTCTTT. This sequence encodes CASSPRGTGPLNTEAFF.

The J gene is TRBJ1-1, the V gene TRBV5-4, with a possible D match to TRBD1 (6 bases). The CDR3 covers 13 residues. The germline V gene has CDR1 SGHNT and CDR2 YYREEE (reference sequence). Trimming took off 1 base at V and 5 bases at J, with 9 bases between the two ends. As DNA, the CDR3 is TGTGCCAGCAGCTTGACAGGGAGGACTGAAGCTTTCTTT. Amino acid sequence: CASSLTGRTEAFF.

The genes are TRBV27 and TRBJ2-1, with a possible D match to TRBD2 (6 bases). CDR3 length: 13 amino acids. V lost 5 bases and J lost 7, with 12 bases in between. The germline gives CDR1 MNHEY, CDR2 SMNVEV (reference sequence). The CDR3 protein is CASSLTGVNEQFF. As DNA, the CDR3 is TGTGCCAGCAGTCTCACGGGAGTAAATGAGCAGTTCTTC.

The chain uses TRBV7-8 and TRBJ2-7, with D possibly being TRBD2 (6 bases). The CDR3 is 13 amino acids. V was pared by 2 bases and J by 6 bases, with 11 bases between. Germline CDR1 SGHVS, CDR2 FQNEAQ. This CDR3 reads CASSLRVGGEQYF. CDR3 in DNA: TGTGCCAGCAGCTTAAGAGTGGGGGGCGAGCAGTACTTC.

This clone was detected only a few times. The gene calls are TRBV6-5 and TRBJ2-2; no definite D call. Looked up from germline, CDR1 is MNHEY and CDR2 is SVGAGI. The CDR3 totals 12 residues. With 6 bases removed from V and 3 bases from J, the gap between germline ends came to 5 bases. This CDR3 reads CASSLYTGELFF. The CDR3, as DNA: TGTGCCAGCAGCTTGTACACCGGGGAGCTGTTTTTT.

V gene TRBV12-3 or TRBV12-4 combines with J gene TRBJ1-3; D is unresolved. V gave up 4 bases and J gave up 4 bases, with 5 bases separating them. CDR3 length: 12 residues. In DNA form, the CDR3 reads TGTGCCAGCAGTTCCAGGGGAAACACCATATATTTT. This encodes CASSSRGNTIYF.

The chain couples TRBV5-5 to TRBJ1-6; TRBD1 agrees at 10 bases. The CDR3 has 13 amino acids. After removal of 9 bases from V and 9 bases from J, the junction contained 6 bases not matched to a gene. Per germline, CDR1 SGHKS and CDR2 YYEKEE (reference sequence). CDR3 residues: CAISGTGVSPLHF. In nucleotides, the CDR3 is TGTGCCATTTCCGGGACAGGGGTTTCACCCCTCCACTTT.

This clone was seen only a few times. The J gene is TRBJ2-1, the V gene TRBV7-3; perhaps TRBD2 as D (6 bases). V shed 1 base and J shed 2 bases, with 18 bases lying between them. Germline V gene lookup returns CDR1 SGHTA and CDR2 FQGTGA. CDR3 length: 18 amino acids. This CDR3 is CASSLMPTRGYPYNEQFF. In DNA form, the CDR3 reads TGTGCCAGCAGCTTAATGCCGACTAGAGGCTATCCCTACAATGAGCAGTTCTTC.

The J gene is TRBJ2-3, the V gene TRBV5-1, with TRBD2 matching over 7 bases. Germline CDR1 SGHRS, CDR2 YFSETQ. Trimming at V came to 4 bases and at J to 0 bases, leaving 8 bases not matched to a gene. The CDR3 is made up of 16 amino acids. CDR3 nucleotide sequence: TGCGCCAGCAGCCGCGGGCTAGCGGAGAGCACAGATACGCAGTATTTT. It translates to CASSRGLAESTDTQYF. Full variable domain (remainder filled in from reference TRBV5-1 and TRBJ2-3): KAGVTQTPRYLIKTRGQQVTLSCSPISGHRSVSWYQQTPGQGLQFLFEYFSETQRNKGNFPGRFSGRQFSNSRSEMNVSTLELGDSALYLCASSRGLAESTDTQYFGPGTRLTVL.